This T cell receptor beta chain originates from a study of T cell clones after liver transplantation. This clone was counted between two and nine times. The junction departs from germline at one end; a sequencing error may be responsible. The germline gives CDR1 SGHDT, CDR2 YYEEEE. The CDR3 consists of 12 residues. Libraries were prepared by immunoSEQ multiplex PCR; TCRdb keeps only in-frame clonotypes and omits some of them. The table has tens of thousands of clones, around four fifths seen once. The source material was CD4+ T cells from blood, sampled 48 months after liver transplant. This receptor was identified in a human patient who received a liver transplant. Some T cells here may be from the graft donor. The chain couples TRBV5-6 to TRBJ1-2; TRBD1 agrees at 11 bases. CDR3 nucleotide sequence: TGTGCCAGCAGCTTTGGACCGGGACAGGGGGCCTTC. It translates to CASSFGPGQGAF.